Listed here is a single T cell receptor beta chain. As yet, its antigen is unknown. Germline V gene data show CDR1 as SQVTM and CDR2 as ANQGSEA. V was clipped by 3 bases and J by 0 bases; unmatched bases: 4. The CDR3 runs 15 residues. Generated by immunoSEQ multiplex PCR, the TCRdb table keeps only in-frame clones and is missing some. The profile shows 200,000 or so clones, roughly 84% of them singletons. The data were taken from a study of cytomegalovirus exposure and HLA in healthy donors. Study-wide findings and caveats: In vitro, three CMV-associated chains proved specific for CMV antigens.

This sequence originates from a woman aged 25-40 years in good health and CMV-seropositive. The sequencing input was PBMCs. This chain uses TRBV29-1 with TRBJ2-3; TRBD2 aligns across 9 bases. CDR3 loop: CSVEGTSRSTDTQYF. CDR3 DNA sequence: TGCAGCGTTGAGGGGACTAGCCGAAGCACAGATACGCAGTATTTT.